The 17 T cell receptor beta chains below all came from one sample that was sequenced in a study of T cells in Graves' hyperthyroidism and ophthalmopathy. Amplified TCR beta CDR3 regions derived from RNA transcripts. HTBI primers were used for first-round RT-PCR of the TCR CDR3. One entry per CDR3 protein results from TCRdb running MiXCR on the multiplex PCR reads. The table lists approximately 710,000 distinct CDR3 sequences, roughly 17% of them singletons, with 15% to 19% in the top ten. The sample was blood. Receptors originate from a man between 45 and 60 years old with Graves' hyperthyroidism.

This clonotype was recorded at least ten times. The chain links TRBV28 to TRBJ2-7; 9 positions match TRBD1. The germline V gene encodes CDR1 MDHEN and CDR2 SYDVKM. The CDR3 is 17 residues long. V dropped 4 bases and J dropped 0; count of bases not matched to a gene: 10. DNA of the CDR3: TGTGCCAGCAGTTCACCACAGGGGGCTTCTAGCTCCTACGAGCAGTACTTC. Translating it yields CASSSPQGASSSYEQYF.

The chain employs TRBV18 and TRBJ1-3, with a tentative D call TRBD1 (5 bases). The V end was cut by 2 bases, the J end by 2 bases, with 7 bases between. The CDR3 extends over 14 amino acids. Germline V gives CDR1 KGHSH, CDR2 LQKENI. The CDR3 nucleotides read TGTGCCAGCTCACCAGGGGCAACTGGAAACACCATATATTTT. Its translation is CASSPGATGNTIYF. Supplemented by reference TRBV18 and TRBJ1-3, the full variable domain reads NAGVMQNPRHLVRRRGQEARLRCSPMKGHSHVYWYRQLPEEGLKFMVYLQKENIIDESGMPKERFSAEFPKEGPSILRIQQVVRGDSAAYFCASSPGATGNTIYFGEGSWLTVV.

This clonotype was seen only a few times. V gene TRBV6-1 combines with J gene TRBJ1-1; unclear D gene. CDR3 size: 16 residues. Trimming left V 6 bases short and J 4 bases short, with 21 bases between. CDR1 MNHNS and CDR2 SASEGT come from the germline V gene. The CDR3 here is CASRLQLGPPITEAFF. CDR3 bases: TGTGCCAGCAGGCTCCAATTGGGCCCTCCCATCACTGAAGCTTTCTTT.

This clonotype has only a few counts. The chain recombines TRBV11-1 with TRBJ2-7, with D perhaps TRBD1 (6 bases). CDR1 and CDR2 from the germline V gene are SGHAT and FQDESV (reference sequence). The CDR3 is 13 residues long. Trimming took off 5 bases at V and 6 bases at J, with 14 bases between the two ends. CDR3 coding DNA: TGTGCCAGCAGCCGAGGGGGTCGGGGCGAGCAGTACTTC. Protein: CASSRGGRGEQYF. Together with reference TRBV11-1 and TRBJ2-7, the CDR3 gives the full variable domain: EAEVAQSPRYKITEKSQAVAFWCDPISGHATLYWYRQILGQGPELLVQFQDESVVDDSQLPKDRFSAERLKGVDSTLKIQPAELGDSAMYLCASSRGGRGEQYFGPGTRLTVT.

This clonotype was seen many times. The genes are TRBV7-6 and TRBJ2-1; 12 bases align to TRBD2. Germline values: CDR1 SGHVS, CDR2 FNYEAQ. This CDR3 has 18 residues. The J segment lost 4 bases and the V segment lost 0 bases, leaving 7 bases of the junction unmatched. The CDR3 coding sequence is TGTGCCAGCAGCTTAGCGCTAGCGGGAGGGCCGGGTTACAATGAGCAGTTCTTC. Its protein product is CASSLALAGGPGYNEQFF.

This clonotype was seen many times. This rearrangement joins TRBV27 to TRBJ1-5; D ambiguous. From germline, CDR1 is MNHEY and CDR2 SMNVEV (reference sequence). This CDR3 region has 15 residues. Trimming pared 3 bases from V and 0 bases from J, leaving 9 bases between. The CDR3 here is CASSFRRSSNQPQHF. Written as DNA, the CDR3 is TGTGCCAGCAGTTTCCGACGAAGTAGCAATCAGCCCCAGCATTTT.

CDR3 bases: TGTGCCAGCAGCTTAGGGCCAGATCAGCCCCAGCATTTT. Translated: CASSLGPDQPQHF. This chain uses TRBV7-9 with TRBJ1-5; D remains ambiguous. The CDR3 has 13 residues. Germline CDR1 and CDR2: SEHNR and FQNEAQ (reference sequence). The ends were cut back, 1 base at V and 5 bases at J, with 6 bases in the middle.

This clonotype was counted at least ten times. The chain employs TRBV27 and TRBJ2-1; D is ambiguous. This CDR3 contains 14 residues. V was trimmed by 5 bases and J by 7 bases, leaving 15 bases between them. Germline V lookup: CDR1 MNHEY, CDR2 SMNVEV (reference sequence). CDR3 loop: CASSLVVSRNEQFF. The DNA of the CDR3 is TGTGCCAGCAGTCTTGTGGTTAGTCGGAATGAGCAGTTCTTC.

The V call is TRBV7-9, the J call TRBJ1-5; D not resolved. Looked up from germline, CDR1 is SEHNR and CDR2 is FQNEAQ (reference sequence). Trimming removed 4 bases from V and 0 bases from J, with 10 bases in between. The CDR3 totals 15 residues. CDR3 nucleotides: TGTGCCAGCAGCTCCACGACGGATAGCAATCAGCCCCAGCATTTT. Its translation is CASSSTTDSNQPQHF.

The rearrangement uses TRBV6-5 and TRBJ2-3; 8 bases line up with TRBD2. This CDR3 comprises 15 residues. Germline-derived CDR1 and CDR2 are MNHEY and SVGAGI. Losses at the gene ends were 3 bases for V and 3 bases for J; bases not matched to a gene: 5. CDR3 DNA sequence: TGTGCCAGCAGTTATCAGCGGGAGCGGACAGATACGCAGTATTTT. Its protein is CASSYQRERTDTQYF.

This clonotype was detected ten times or more. The chain is built from TRBV27 and TRBJ2-2; TRBD2 agrees at 7 bases. V lost 3 bases, J lost 2 bases, and 6 bases stayed unmatched. The CDR3 sequence is 16 residues long. CDR1 is MNHEY and CDR2 is SMNVEV in the germline V gene (reference sequence). CDR3 sequence (DNA): TGTGCCAGCAGTTTTTCGGGAGGCTATAACACCGGGGAGCTGTTTTTT. Translated, it gives CASSFSGGYNTGELFF.

The sample holds many counts of this clonotype. The chain links TRBV6-1 to TRBJ2-7; a weak D match, TRBD2 (6 bases). This CDR3 is 13 amino acids long. CDR1 is MNHNS, CDR2 SASEGT, per germline. Between the trimmed V and J ends, which lost 4 bases and 3 bases, there was a span of 10 bases. CDR3 bases: TGTGCCAGCAGTGGGACTACCTACTACGAGCAGTACTTC. Translation gives CASSGTTYYEQYF.

This clonotype was seen only a few times. The chain is built from TRBV11-2 and TRBJ1-1; D remains ambiguous. Germline CDR1 reads SGHAT; CDR2 reads FQNNGV. The germline V and J ends were trimmed by 2 bases and 6 bases, with 7 bases remaining between them. The CDR3 consists of 12 residues. The chain's CDR3 is CASSLYKAEAFF. The CDR3 region has the DNA TGTGCCAGCAGCTTATACAAGGCTGAAGCTTTCTTT.

This clonotype showed up many times. The V gene is TRBV6-2 or TRBV6-3, the J gene TRBJ1-1; 10 bases are shared with TRBD1. Looked up from germline, CDR1 is MNHEY and CDR2 is SVGEGT. This CDR3 is 14 amino acids long. J lost 4 bases, V lost 5 bases, and 4 bases had no gene match. CDR3 loop: CASSDDRGPTEAFF. The CDR3 DNA sequence: TGTGCCAGCAGTGACGACAGGGGGCCCACTGAAGCTTTCTTT.

The chain couples TRBV10-3 to TRBJ2-1, with D perhaps TRBD1 (7 bases). CDR3 size: 15 residues. Germline CDR1 ENHRY, CDR2 SYGVKD. Deletions cut 4 bases from V and 7 bases from J, with 17 bases between. CDR3 sequence: CAISGQGQRANEQFF. Written as DNA, the CDR3 is TGTGCCATCAGTGGCCAGGGACAGCGGGCAAATGAGCAGTTCTTC.

CDR3 in DNA: TGTGCCAGTAGTATTCCGGGGACCTACGAGCAGTACTTC. Translated: CASSIPGTYEQYF. The chain recombines TRBV19 with TRBJ2-7; a weak D match, TRBD2 (5 bases). Germline V lookup: CDR1 LNHDA, CDR2 SQIVND (reference sequence). Trimming stripped 3 bases from V and 2 bases from J, with 8 bases between. The length of the CDR3 is 13 residues.

The sample holds a few counts of this clonotype. The rearrangement links TRBV6-1 to TRBJ2-7; 7 bases are a match to TRBD2. V lost 7 bases and J lost 3; bases outside the gene matches: 6. There are 13 residues in the CDR3. Germline assignment: CDR1 MNHNS and CDR2 SASEGT. The CDR3 here is CASTGGRGYEQYF. The CDR3 DNA follows: TGTGCCAGCACAGGCGGGAGAGGCTACGAGCAGTACTTC.